These T cell receptor beta chains were read from a single sample in a study of Graves' ophthalmopathy and Graves' hyperthyroidism. TCRdb reanalysed the multiplex PCR reads using MiXCR and keeps one entry per CDR3 protein. The sample includes roughly 1.1 million distinct CDR3 sequences, about 40% of them seen just once. Specimen: peripheral blood or thyroid tissue (not recorded which). The origin of the receptors is an adult man with Graves' hyperthyroidism. CDR3s leave out the opening cysteine and the closing phenylalanine or tryptophan. The order of the fields is J gene, V gene, CDR3 protein.

J gene: TRBJ1-1; V gene: TRBV7-8; CDR3 protein: AYGQGRGRGTEAF
J gene: TRBJ2-3; V gene: TRBV7-8; CDR3 protein: ASSLDRSSTDTQY
J gene: TRBJ1-4; V gene: TRBV20-1; CDR3 protein: SARDMPITNNEKLF
J gene: TRBJ2-7; V gene: TRBV20-1; CDR3 protein: SALRTSDYHEQY
J gene: TRBJ2-5; V gene: TRBV12-3/TRBV12-4; CDR3 protein: ASRPTGGWEETQY
J gene: TRBJ1-2; V gene: TRBV14; CDR3 protein: ASSHRAGSYGYT
J gene: TRBJ1-5; V gene: TRBV4-2; CDR3 protein: ASSHDPGNYQPQH
J gene: TRBJ1-5; V gene: TRBV7-8; CDR3 protein: ASSQGHKQPQH
J gene: TRBJ1-2; V gene: TRBV29-1; CDR3 protein: SVRADGDYGYT
J gene: TRBJ2-7; V gene: TRBV2; CDR3 protein: ASSEQGLLEQY
J gene: TRBJ2-5; V gene: TRBV10-2; CDR3 protein: ASAHQAGVETQY
J gene: TRBJ1-5; V gene: TRBV28; CDR3 protein: ASRIQGIDSNQPQH
J gene: TRBJ1-4; V gene: TRBV4-3; CDR3 protein: ASSQVPGQTNEKLF
J gene: TRBJ2-5; V gene: TRBV5-1; CDR3 protein: ASSLFLDSETQY
J gene: TRBJ2-2; V gene: TRBV7-8; CDR3 protein: ASSGTAVVRAGELF
J gene: TRBJ2-5; V gene: TRBV5-5; CDR3 protein: ASTFAQGVAETQY
J gene: TRBJ2-5; V gene: TRBV12-3/TRBV12-4; CDR3 protein: ASSEDLVETQY
J gene: TRBJ1-5; V gene: TRBV10-3; CDR3 protein: AISQDRDQPQH
J gene: TRBJ2-7; V gene: TRBV10-3; CDR3 protein: AIMASSGLYEQY
J gene: TRBJ2-5; V gene: TRBV29-1; CDR3 protein: SVASVNGQGAWETQY
J gene: TRBJ2-7; V gene: TRBV12-3/TRBV12-4; CDR3 protein: ASSYSGTPYEQY
J gene: TRBJ2-2; V gene: TRBV7-9; CDR3 protein: ASSHRDRELF
J gene: TRBJ1-1; V gene: TRBV2; CDR3 protein: ASRELEAF
J gene: TRBJ1-5; V gene: TRBV2; CDR3 protein: ASQWDSNQPQH
J gene: TRBJ2-5; V gene: TRBV30; CDR3 protein: AWSVRGAETQY
J gene: TRBJ1-1; V gene: TRBV29-1; CDR3 protein: SVAVGRGAF
J gene: TRBJ1-2; V gene: TRBV5-1; CDR3 protein: ASSVTGATPNYGYT
J gene: TRBJ2-7; V gene: TRBV7-9; CDR3 protein: ASSQLGGNEQY
J gene: TRBJ1-1; V gene: TRBV20-1; CDR3 protein: SAGRAEAF
J gene: TRBJ1-6; V gene: TRBV12-3/TRBV12-4; CDR3 protein: ASSSTVPHSPLH
J gene: TRBJ2-7; V gene: TRBV7-9; CDR3 protein: ASSPDLSSYEQY
J gene: TRBJ2-7; V gene: TRBV19; CDR3 protein: ASTRGALNEQY
J gene: TRBJ2-7; V gene: TRBV20-1; CDR3 protein: SAGQSPGQRISYEQY
J gene: TRBJ2-7; V gene: TRBV5-4; CDR3 protein: ASSLDGRVHEQY
J gene: TRBJ1-3; V gene: TRBV27; CDR3 protein: ASSRAGAGNTIY